This paragraph covers one TCR beta chain sequence. The junction differs from germline at one of its ends, possibly a read error. The same CDR3 is also encoded by other DNA sequences in this sample. This CDR3 comprises 14 residues. Germline V lookup: CDR1 MDHEN, CDR2 SYDVKM. The sample originates from a study of cytomegalovirus exposure and HLA in healthy donors. Primers included in the PCR were 60 Vbeta and 13 Jbeta primers. The repertoire was sequenced with immunoSEQ multiplex PCR; TCRdb's copy has only in-frame clones and lacks some. The sample lists about 120,000 clones, 82% occurring once. This receptor was identified in a woman aged 18-29 years in good health and CMV-seronegative. J is TRBJ1-2 and V is TRBV28, with no clear D. The sample comprised PBMCs. Here the CDR3 DNA reads TGTGCCAGCGGCACCCCCGGGTTTAACTATGGCTACACTTTC. As protein: CASGTPGFNYGYTF.